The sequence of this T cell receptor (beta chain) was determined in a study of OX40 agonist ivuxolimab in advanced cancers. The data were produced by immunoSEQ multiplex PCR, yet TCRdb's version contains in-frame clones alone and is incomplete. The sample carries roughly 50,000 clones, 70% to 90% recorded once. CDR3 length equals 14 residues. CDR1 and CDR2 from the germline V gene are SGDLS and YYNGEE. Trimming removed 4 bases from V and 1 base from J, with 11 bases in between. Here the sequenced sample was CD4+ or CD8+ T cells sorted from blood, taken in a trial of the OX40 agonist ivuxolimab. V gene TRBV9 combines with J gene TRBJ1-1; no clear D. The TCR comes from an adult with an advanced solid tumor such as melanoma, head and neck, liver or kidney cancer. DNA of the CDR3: TGTGCCAGCAGCCCGGTCCCTGCGAACACTGAAGCTTTCTTT. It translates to CASSPVPANTEAFF.